The 8 T cell receptor beta chains reported below all come from one sample, sequenced in a study of T cells after yellow fever vaccination. TCRdb re-analysed the 5' RACE reads in MiXCR, keeping a single row per CDR3 protein. The table has roughly 310,000 distinct CDR3 sequences, approximately 3.9% seen once. Source: PBMCs, taken on the day of the yellow fever booster vaccination. The receptors were gathered from a young man who received the YFV17D yellow fever vaccine.

This clonotype turned up a few times. This chain joins TRBV13 and TRBJ1-1, with D uncertain. V lost 1 base, J lost 5 bases, and 8 bases lay in between. There are 13 residues in the CDR3. The germline gives CDR1 PRHDT, CDR2 FYEKMQ (reference sequence). The CDR3 loop reads CASSLAKLTEAFF. In DNA, the CDR3 is TGTGCCAGCAGCTTAGCCAAACTTACTGAAGCTTTCTTT.

The chain couples TRBV12-3 or TRBV12-4 to TRBJ2-1; TRBD2 is a possible D gene (6 bases). The CDR3 has 13 amino acids. V dropped 6 bases and J dropped 6 bases, with 12 bases sitting between them. CDR3 protein: CASREGSFNEQFF. Here the CDR3 DNA reads TGTGCCAGCAGGGAGGGAAGTTTCAATGAGCAGTTCTTC.

This clonotype was seen many times. This chain connects TRBV10-3 to TRBJ2-5; 12 nucleotides align to TRBD2. The ends lost 6 bases at V and 4 bases at J; junction bases unmatched: 6. The CDR3 has 15 amino acids. Germline CDR1 and CDR2: ENHRY and SYGVKD. Here the CDR3 DNA reads TGTGCCATCAGGCCGGGACTAGCGGGCACAGAGACCCAGTACTTC. Its translation: CAIRPGLAGTETQYF.

Remarks on this clonotype: Sequence at one end of the junction differs from germline and may be a read error. The rearrangement links TRBV5-6 to TRBJ1-1; weak D call: TRBD1 (5 bases). The CDR3 has 13 amino acids. Germline V gene lookup returns CDR1 SGHDT and CDR2 YYEEEE. CDR3 sequence (DNA): TGTGCCAGCACCTTGGGGCGAGGAACTGAAGCTTTCTTT. The encoded protein is CASTLGRGTEAFF.

This clonotype was detected ten times or more. An end of the junction does not agree with germline; a read error may underlie this. This rearrangement joins TRBV7-2 to TRBJ1-5; possible D gene TRBD1, 5 bases. This CDR3 has 13 amino acids. Germline V gene lookup returns CDR1 SGHTA and CDR2 FQGNSA. CDR3 coding DNA: TGCGCCAGCAGCCGGGACAGCAATCAGCCCCAGCATTTT. Translation: CASSRDSNQPQHF.

This clonotype was found many times. The chain is built from TRBV6-2 or TRBV6-3 and TRBJ2-7; D gene uncertain. Between the trimmed V and J ends, which lost 2 bases and 7 bases, there was a span of 6 bases. In germline, CDR1 is MNHEY, CDR2 SVGEGT. There are 11 residues in the CDR3. DNA for the CDR3: TGTGCCAGCAGTTACAAGACTGAGCAGTACGTC. Its protein product is CASSYKTEQYV.

This clonotype occurred a few times. The V gene is TRBV5-4, the J gene TRBJ1-1; D is unclear. This CDR3 region has 16 residues. The germline gives CDR1 SGHNT, CDR2 YYREEE (reference sequence). Trimming cost V 1 base and J 0 bases, with 13 bases left between them. The CDR3 sequence: CASSLRFSAMNTEAFF. The CDR3 DNA follows: TGTGCCAGCAGCTTGAGGTTTTCGGCGATGAACACTGAAGCTTTCTTT.

The chain couples TRBV20-1 to TRBJ2-7, with 13 bases lining up with TRBD2. The V segment lost 1 base and the J segment 3 bases; nucleotides outside the gene matches: 6. The CDR3 consists of 16 residues. Germline V lookup: CDR1 DFQATT, CDR2 SNEGSKA (reference sequence). As DNA, the CDR3 is TGCAGTGCTAGAGGGGGGACTAGCGGGGTATTCTACGAGCAGTACTTC. Its protein product is CSARGGTSGVFYEQYF.